This TCR beta chain appears in the sequencing data of a study of blood T cell repertoires in COVID-19. Study-wide context: Samples taken during acute and convalescent COVID-19 were collected in the United States, Italy and Spain.

The method was immunoSEQ multiplex PCR; TCRdb's version includes in-frame clones alone and lacks a portion of them. The sample yields under 150,000 clones, 87% seen once. Sequenced: peripheral blood. The sequence was obtained from a woman in her thirties or forties with acute or convalescent COVID-19.

CDR3 nucleotides: TGTGCCAGCAGCCTACAGCCGTATAATTCACCCCTCCACTTT. Its translation is CASSLQPYNSPLHF. The chain recombines TRBV5-4 with TRBJ1-6; D is ambiguous. Trimming shortened V by 4 bases and J by 4 bases, and 9 bases separated the two germline ends. CDR3 size: 14 residues. CDR1 and CDR2 (germline): SGHNT, YYREEE (reference sequence).